This TCR beta chain comes out of a study of OX40 agonist ivuxolimab in advanced cancers. About the study: The diagnoses of dose-escalation patients were hepatocellular carcinoma, melanoma, renal cell or head and neck cancer.

The germline V gene has CDR1 LGHNA and CDR2 YSLEER. V lost 0 bases to trimming and J lost 7 bases; unmatched junction nucleotides: 7. The CDR3 spans 16 residues. Measured with immunoSEQ multiplex PCR; TCRdb has only the in-frame clones, and not every one. Counted here are about 83,000 clones, approximately 91% occurring once; the ten biggest clones make up roughly 0.75%. Sequences were derived from CD4+ or CD8+ T cells sorted from blood, sampled in a trial of the OX40 agonist ivuxolimab. The genes are TRBV4-3 and TRBJ1-5, with 9 bases that match TRBD1. The receptor was derived from an adult with an advanced solid tumor such as melanoma, head and neck, liver or kidney cancer. CDR3 in DNA: TGCGCCAGCAGCCAAGATCCGGGACAGGGTCTACAGCCCCAGCATTTT. It codes for CASSQDPGQGLQPQHF.